The T cell receptor beta chain under discussion was sequenced for a study of Graves' ophthalmopathy and Graves' hyperthyroidism. Study findings and constraints: Researchers report that a 13-signature model separated ophthalmopathy from stable hyperthyroidism, posting 87.88% sensitivity and roughly 81% specificity. In blood, most expanded thyroid clonotypes above 0.001 frequency were also detected.

CDR1 and CDR2 from the germline V gene are DFQATT and SNEGSKA (reference sequence). With V trimmed by 1 base and J by 2 bases, 8 bases remained unmatched. The CDR3 is 16 residues long. From RNA, the CDR3 regions of TCR beta chains were amplified and sequenced. The library came from an HTBI-primed first-round RT-PCR and a second-round multiplex PCR. One entry per CDR3 protein results from TCRdb running MiXCR on the multiplex PCR reads. The repertoire holds about 16,000 distinct CDR3 sequences, with 46% as singletons. This clonotype came up a few times. What it binds is unknown. Patients with other autoimmune diseases, uncontrolled infections, pregnancy or lactation were excluded. Sampling more than 9 ml of fresh peripheral blood provided the PBMCs.

The chain joins TRBV20-1 to TRBJ2-3, with 8 bases identical to TRBD2. The source of this sequence is a woman aged 35 to 49 with stable Graves' hyperthyroidism. Sequences were obtained from peripheral blood. CDR3 amino acids: CSARVNSGGSTDTQYF. The CDR3 DNA reads TGCAGTGCTAGAGTGAATTCGGGAGGGTCCACAGATACGCAGTATTTT.